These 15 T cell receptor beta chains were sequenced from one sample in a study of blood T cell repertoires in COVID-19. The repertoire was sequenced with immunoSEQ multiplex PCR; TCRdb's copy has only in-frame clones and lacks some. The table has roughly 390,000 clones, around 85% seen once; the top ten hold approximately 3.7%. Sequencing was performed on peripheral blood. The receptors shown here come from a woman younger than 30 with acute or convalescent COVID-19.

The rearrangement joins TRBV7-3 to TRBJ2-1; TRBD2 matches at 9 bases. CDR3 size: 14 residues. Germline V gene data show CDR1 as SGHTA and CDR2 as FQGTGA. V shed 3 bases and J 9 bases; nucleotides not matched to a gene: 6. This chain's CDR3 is CASSLASGESEQFF. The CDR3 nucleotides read TGTGCCAGCAGCTTGGCTAGCGGGGAGAGTGAGCAGTTCTTC.

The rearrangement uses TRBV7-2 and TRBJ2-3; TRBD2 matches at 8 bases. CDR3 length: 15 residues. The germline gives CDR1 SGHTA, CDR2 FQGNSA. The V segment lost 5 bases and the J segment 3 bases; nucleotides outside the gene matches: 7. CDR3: CASSTTRGATDTQYF. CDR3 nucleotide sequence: TGTGCCAGCAGCACCACGCGGGGGGCGACAGATACGCAGTATTTT.

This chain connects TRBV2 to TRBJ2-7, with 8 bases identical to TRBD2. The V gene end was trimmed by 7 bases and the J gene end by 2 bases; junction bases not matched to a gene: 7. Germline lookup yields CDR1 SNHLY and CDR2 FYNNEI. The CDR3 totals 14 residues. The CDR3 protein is CASTRQGLAYEQYF. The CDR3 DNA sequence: TGTGCCAGCACGCGGCAGGGACTAGCCTACGAGCAGTACTTC.

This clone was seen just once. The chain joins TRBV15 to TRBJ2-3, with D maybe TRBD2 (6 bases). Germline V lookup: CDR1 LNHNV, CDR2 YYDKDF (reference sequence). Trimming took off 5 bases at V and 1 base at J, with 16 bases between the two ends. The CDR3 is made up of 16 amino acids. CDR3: CATSPLRERGTDTQYF. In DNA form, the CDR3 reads TGTGCCACCAGCCCATTGCGGGAACGGGGCACAGATACGCAGTATTTT.

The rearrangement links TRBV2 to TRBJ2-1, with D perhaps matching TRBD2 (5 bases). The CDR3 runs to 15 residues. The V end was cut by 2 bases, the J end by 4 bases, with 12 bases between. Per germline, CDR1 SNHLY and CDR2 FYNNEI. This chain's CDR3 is CASSEPSFLYNEQFF. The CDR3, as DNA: TGTGCCAGCAGTGAACCTAGCTTTCTTTACAATGAGCAGTTCTTC.

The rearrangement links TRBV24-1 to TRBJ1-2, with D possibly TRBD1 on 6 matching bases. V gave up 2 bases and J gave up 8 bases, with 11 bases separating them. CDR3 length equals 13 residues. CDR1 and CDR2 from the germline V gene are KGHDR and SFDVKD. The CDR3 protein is CATSDSSGVGYTF. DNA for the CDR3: TGTGCCACCAGTGATTCCTCAGGGGTAGGCTACACCTTC.

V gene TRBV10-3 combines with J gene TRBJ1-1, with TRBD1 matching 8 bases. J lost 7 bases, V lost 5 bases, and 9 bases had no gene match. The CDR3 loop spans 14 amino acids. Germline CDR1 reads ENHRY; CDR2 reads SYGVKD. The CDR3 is CAISQGTGGIEAFF. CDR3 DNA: TGTGCCATCAGTCAAGGGACAGGTGGGATTGAAGCTTTCTTT.

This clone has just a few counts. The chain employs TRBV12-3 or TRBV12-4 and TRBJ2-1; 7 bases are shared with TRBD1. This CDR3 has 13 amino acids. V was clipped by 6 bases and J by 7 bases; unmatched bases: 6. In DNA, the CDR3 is TGTGCCAGCAGCTTTGGACAGGTTAATGAGCAGTTCTTC. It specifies CASSFGQVNEQFF.

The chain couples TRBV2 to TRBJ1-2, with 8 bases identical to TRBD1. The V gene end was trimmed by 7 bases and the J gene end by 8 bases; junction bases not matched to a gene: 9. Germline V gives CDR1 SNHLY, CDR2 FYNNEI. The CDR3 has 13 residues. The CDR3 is CASISRDRTGYTF. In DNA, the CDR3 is TGTGCCAGCATCTCTCGGGACAGGACCGGCTACACCTTC. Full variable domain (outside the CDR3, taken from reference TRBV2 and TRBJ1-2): EPEVTQTPSHQVTQMGQEVILRCVPISNHLYFYWYRQILGQKVEFLVSFYNNEISEKSEIFDDQFSVERPDGSNFTLKIRSTKLEDSAMYFCASISRDRTGYTFGSGTRLTVV.

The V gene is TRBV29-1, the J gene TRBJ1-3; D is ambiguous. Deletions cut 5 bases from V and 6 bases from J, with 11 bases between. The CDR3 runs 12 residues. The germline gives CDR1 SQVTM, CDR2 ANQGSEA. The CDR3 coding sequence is TGCAGCGTTCACGGGGAACCAAACACCATATATTTT. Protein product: CSVHGEPNTIYF.

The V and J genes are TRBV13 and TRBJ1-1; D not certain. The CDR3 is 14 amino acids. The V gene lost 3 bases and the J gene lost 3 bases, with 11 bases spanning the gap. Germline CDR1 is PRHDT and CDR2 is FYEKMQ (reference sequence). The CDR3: CASSFRGADTEAFF. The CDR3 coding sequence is TGTGCCAGCAGCTTTCGTGGAGCTGACACTGAAGCTTTCTTT.

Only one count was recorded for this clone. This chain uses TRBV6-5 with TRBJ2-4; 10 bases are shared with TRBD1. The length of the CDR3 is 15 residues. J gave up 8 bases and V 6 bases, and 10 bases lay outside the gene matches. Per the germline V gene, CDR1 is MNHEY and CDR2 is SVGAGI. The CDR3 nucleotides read TGTGCCAGCAGGACCCCCGGGACAGGGGTGGACATTCAGTACTTC. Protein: CASRTPGTGVDIQYF.

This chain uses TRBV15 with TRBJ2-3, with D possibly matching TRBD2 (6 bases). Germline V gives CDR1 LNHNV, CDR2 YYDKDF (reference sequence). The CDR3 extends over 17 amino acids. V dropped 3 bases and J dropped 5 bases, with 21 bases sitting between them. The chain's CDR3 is CATSSGAAGIAQDTQYF. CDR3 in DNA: TGTGCCACCAGCAGTGGCGCCGCGGGGATAGCCCAAGATACGCAGTATTTT.

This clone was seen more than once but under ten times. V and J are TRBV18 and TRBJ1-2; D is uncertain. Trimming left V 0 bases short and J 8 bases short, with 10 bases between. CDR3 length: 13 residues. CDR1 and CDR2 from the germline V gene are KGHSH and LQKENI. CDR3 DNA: TGTGCCAGCTCACCACCCTGGGAGGAGGGCTACACCTTC. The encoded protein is CASSPPWEEGYTF.

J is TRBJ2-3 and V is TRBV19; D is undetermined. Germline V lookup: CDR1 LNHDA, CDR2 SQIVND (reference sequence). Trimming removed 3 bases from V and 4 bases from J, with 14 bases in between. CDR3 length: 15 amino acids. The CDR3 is CASSMVLSRPDTQYF. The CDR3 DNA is TGTGCCAGTAGTATGGTTCTCAGTCGCCCAGATACGCAGTATTTT.